The 9 T cell receptor beta chains presented below share a single source sample, sequenced in a study of CD8 T cells in Susac syndrome. RNA, at roughly 0.5 to 1 ug, was reverse transcribed with random hexamers. Each CDR3 protein is one row after TCRdb ran MiXCR on the immunoSEQ multiplex PCR reads. Among a few hundred thousand distinct CDR3 sequences listed, roughly 85% were seen once. The source material was CD8+ T cells from PBMCs. The receptors shown here come from a human donor with multiple sclerosis.

CDR3: CASGGRAGHEQYF. The CDR3 DNA follows: TGCGCCTCCGGAGGGAGGGCCGGGCACGAGCAGTACTTC. The rearrangement links TRBV10-2 to TRBJ2-7, with TRBD2 matching over 7 bases. This CDR3 is built from 13 residues. Germline lookup yields CDR1 WSHSY and CDR2 SAAADI. The trim removed 11 bases at V and 5 bases at J, leaving 12 bases unmatched.

CDR3 bases: TGCGCCAGCAGCCTCCCCGACAGTTCCTACGAGCAGTACTTC. Its translation: CASSLPDSSYEQYF. V gene TRBV5-1 combines with J gene TRBJ2-7, with D possibly TRBD1 on 5 matching bases. Trimming stripped 4 bases from V and 1 base from J, with 12 bases between. The CDR3 consists of 14 residues. CDR1 and CDR2 from the germline V gene are SGHRS and YFSETQ.

The V call is TRBV28, the J call TRBJ2-7; the D is unclear. The CDR3 runs to 13 residues. The germline gives CDR1 MDHEN, CDR2 SYDVKM. V lost 6 bases and J 4 bases, leaving 13 bases between the germline ends. The CDR3 nucleotides are TGTGCCAGCAGGTTCAGTGATCCTTACGAGCAGTACTTC. This sequence encodes CASRFSDPYEQYF.

V is TRBV6-1 and J is TRBJ2-5; D is ambiguous. The germline CDR1 and CDR2 sequences are MNHNS and SASEGT. The CDR3 has 14 amino acids. The germline V and J ends were trimmed by 2 bases and 5 bases, with 12 bases remaining between them. The CDR3 is CASSEKKVGETQYF. The CDR3 coding sequence is TGTGCCAGCAGTGAAAAGAAAGTGGGCGAGACCCAGTACTTC.

The J gene is TRBJ1-5, the V gene TRBV5-1, with no clear D. Trimming removed 0 bases from V and 0 bases from J, with 10 bases in between. Germline V gives CDR1 SGHRS, CDR2 YFSETQ. The CDR3 covers 16 residues. CDR3 loop: CASSLDGRDSNQPQHF. The CDR3 DNA is TGCGCCAGCAGCTTGGACGGTAGGGATAGCAATCAGCCCCAGCATTTT.

The V gene is TRBV9, the J gene TRBJ1-5; D gene ambiguous. The CDR3 runs 15 residues. CDR1 is SGDLS, CDR2 YYNGEE, per germline. With 0 bases removed from V and 6 bases from J, the gap between germline ends came to 13 bases. CDR3 region: CASSVGAGLSQPQHF. The CDR3 DNA is TGTGCCAGCAGCGTAGGGGCAGGCCTGAGTCAGCCCCAGCATTTT.

This rearrangement joins TRBV12-3 or TRBV12-4 to TRBJ2-7; 7 bases are shared with TRBD2. The CDR3 length is 13 residues. The V segment lost 6 bases and the J segment 5 bases; nucleotides outside the gene matches: 7. The CDR3 region is CASSNGRGNEQYF. CDR3 nucleotide sequence: TGTGCCAGCAGCAATGGGAGGGGCAACGAGCAGTACTTC.

V gene TRBV25-1 combines with J gene TRBJ2-3; 10 bases map to TRBD2. The CDR3 is made up of 16 amino acids. With 1 base clipped from V and 5 bases from J, the junction kept 6 bases outside the gene matches. CDR1 and CDR2 from the germline V gene are MGHDK and SYGVNS. The CDR3 DNA reads TGTGCCAGCAGTGAATCGGCTAGCGGGAGAATAGATACGCAGTATTTT. Translation: CASSESASGRIDTQYF.

The CDR3 DNA reads TGTGCCAGCAGTTACCGTCTGGGACAGGGCACAGATACGCAGTATTTT. Its protein product is CASSYRLGQGTDTQYF. V gene TRBV6-5 combines with J gene TRBJ2-3; TRBD1 matches 8 bases. Germline V gives CDR1 MNHEY, CDR2 SVGAGI. The V gene end was trimmed by 2 bases and the J gene end by 1 base; junction bases not matched to a gene: 5. The CDR3 loop spans 16 amino acids.